This T cell receptor beta chain was recovered during a study of T cells in Graves' hyperthyroidism and ophthalmopathy. Whole-study findings and limits: Also found in blood were most expanded thyroid clonotypes above 0.001. Stable hyperthyroidism and ophthalmopathy were separated using 13 V-J signatures.

This CDR3 contains 13 residues. Germline CDR1 and CDR2: DFQATT and SNEGSKA (reference sequence). V was pared by 3 bases and J by 1 base, with 10 bases between. As concerns this clonotype: As yet, its antigen is unknown.

For the diagnoses, clinical symptoms, serum thyroxine and TRAb, thyroid ultrasound and orbital computed tomography were used. About 9.4 ml fresh peripheral blood yielded the PBMCs. Amplification yielded TCR beta CDR3 regions, with RNA transcripts as the source. In the first-round RT-PCR of the TCR CDR3, the HTBI primer set was used. MiXCR, run by TCRdb on the multiplex PCR reads, gives a single entry per CDR3 protein. This sample has about 35,000 distinct CDR3 sequences, with around half found just once. The J gene is TRBJ2-7, the V gene TRBV20-1; TRBD2 might be the D (6 bases). What was sequenced was blood. The clonotype originates from a woman aged 50 to 65 with Graves' hyperthyroidism that later progressed to Graves' ophthalmopathy. The DNA of the CDR3 is TGCAGTGCTAGCGAGGGGACTTCCTACGAGCAGTACTTC. The encoded protein is CSASEGTSYEQYF.